This is a list of T cell receptor beta chains from one sample in a study of T cell changes during pregnancy in multiple sclerosis. TCRdb keeps only in-frame clones here, not all; method: immunoSEQ multiplex PCR. The sample records tens of thousands of clones, about 91% being singletons. This specimen consisted of peripheral blood, obtained after pregnancy. The source is a female donor in good health, enrolled as a control in a pregnancy study. Both conserved end residues are part of each CDR3. The order of the fields is V gene, clone size, J gene, D gene, CDR3 DNA, CDR3 protein. The D gene is left open where the match is weak. Not every row has a clone size; where given, it reads once, few, many or a size class.

>TRBV27|.|TRBJ1-1|.
TGTGCCAGCAGTTTATCGGCGGGGGCTAGATACACTGAAGCTTTCTTT
CASSLSAGARYTEAFF
>TRBV5-4|.|TRBJ2-1|.
TGTGCCAGCAGCTTGGGGACAGCACTCTACAATGAGCAGTTCTTC
CASSLGTALYNEQFF
>TRBV5-4|once|TRBJ2-1|TRBD2
TGTGCCAGCAGCTCTCGGACTAGCGGGTACAATGAGCAGTTCTTC
CASSSRTSGYNEQFF
>TRBV18|.|TRBJ2-2|.
TGTGCCAGCTCACTCAGGGGCACCTACACCGGGGAGCTGTTTTTT
CASSLRGTYTGELFF
>TRBV18|once|TRBJ1-1|TRBD1
TGTGCCAGCTCACCATTCGAGACAGGGGGGTTGACTGAAGCTTTCTTT
CASSPFETGGLTEAFF
>TRBV5-1|.|TRBJ1-1|.
TGCGCCACCTCAACAGGGATGAACACTGAAGCTTTCTTT
CATSTGMNTEAFF
>TRBV6-5|.|TRBJ2-7|.
TGTGCCAGCAGTCCTTCGTCGGTCCACGAGCAGTACTTC
CASSPSSVHEQYF
>TRBV19|once|TRBJ1-4|.
TGTGCCAGTAAGGATGGAGGAGCAACTAATGAAAAACTGTTTTTT
CASKDGGATNEKLFF
>TRBV4-3|.|TRBJ1-5|TRBD1
TGCGCCAGCAGCCAAGACGCGGGACAGTCCCATCAGCCCCAGCATTTT
CASSQDAGQSHQPQHF
>TRBV5-1|.|TRBJ2-3|TRBD2
TGCGCCAGCAGCTTGTGGACTAGCCAGTCGGTAGATACGCAGTATTTT
CASSLWTSQSVDTQYF
>TRBV7-2|few|TRBJ1-5|TRBD1
TGTGCCAGCAGCTTTTCCGGACAGGGGGGAGTGCCCCAGCATTTT
CASSFSGQGGVPQHF
>TRBV5-4|.|TRBJ2-3|TRBD1
TGTGCCAGCAGCTTGGAACAGGGGATGGGGATGGCGGAGTATTTT
CASSLEQGMGMAEYF
>TRBV10-3|.|TRBJ1-1|.
TGTGCCATCACGCAGGGCCCTACGAACACTGAAGCTTTCTTT
CAITQGPTNTEAFF
>TRBV15|.|TRBJ2-5|TRBD1
TGTGCCACCAGTGGGCAGGGACAGGGAGAGACCCAGTACTTC
CATSGQGQGETQYF
>TRBV7-6|.|TRBJ1-1|.
TGTGCCAGCAGCTTAGGACAGCTGAACACTGAAGCTTTCTTT
CASSLGQLNTEAFF
>TRBV9|.|TRBJ2-2|TRBD1
TGTGCCAGCAGCGGATCCATTGGGACAGGGGTCACCGGGGAGCTGTTTTTT
CASSGSIGTGVTGELFF
>TRBV6-5|.|TRBJ2-7|.
TGTGCCAGCAGTTACCCTCCACTAACGTACTTC
CASSYPPLTYF
>TRBV6-5|.|TRBJ1-6|.
TGTGCCAGCAGTTACTCGGGGGGGAATTCACCCCTCCACTTT
CASSYSGGNSPLHF
>TRBV4-3|.|TRBJ2-4|TRBD1
TGCGCCAGCAGCCAAGATCCCGGGACAGGGACGGACATTCAGTACTTC
CASSQDPGTGTDIQYF
>TRBV18|.|TRBJ1-2|TRBD1
TGTGCCAGCTCACCGGACAGGTTTAACTATGGCTACACCTTC
CASSPDRFNYGYTF
>TRBV5-1|.|TRBJ2-5|.
TGCGCCAGCAGCTTGGGGTTAGGAGATACGAAGACCCAGTACTTC
CASSLGLGDTKTQYF
>TRBV5-1|.|TRBJ1-3|.
TGCGCCAGCAGCTTGGATGTCGGTTCGACACCCGTCTCTGGAAACACCATATATTTT
CASSLDVGSTPVSGNTIYF
>TRBV19|.|TRBJ2-3|TRBD2
TGTGCCAGTAGCCAGCGGACTAGCGGGAGGTCAGATACGCAGTATTTT
CASSQRTSGRSDTQYF
>TRBV7-2|.|TRBJ1-1|TRBD1
TGTGCCAGCAGCTTTACTGTTGGACAGGGTGAAGCTTTCTTT
CASSFTVGQGEAFF
>TRBV7-9|.|TRBJ1-2|.
TGTGCCAGCAGCCCCACGATCCGGGAACATGGCTACACCTTC
CASSPTIREHGYTF
>TRBV15|.|TRBJ2-5|TRBD1
TGTGCCACCAGTAACAGGGGGCGGGAGACCCAGTACTTC
CATSNRGRETQYF
>TRBV5-6|.|TRBJ1-4|.
TGTGCCAGCAGCTTGACAGGTGAAAAACTGTTTTTT
CASSLTGEKLFF
>TRBV27|.|TRBJ1-2|.
TGTGCCAGCAGCCCAGGGAGGTATGGCTACACCTTC
CASSPGRYGYTF